The following is a TCR beta chain sequence with its context. The record originates from a study of blood T cell repertoires in COVID-19. Study summary: The analysed material was cDNA or gDNA that came from T cells, B-cell-depleted T cells, or PBMCs.

Sequencing used immunoSEQ multiplex PCR; TCRdb keeps in-frame clones, though not all of them. The data show 45,000 to 70,000 clones, with about 90% seen just once and around 23% held by the top ten. Germline CDR1 reads MNHEY; CDR2 reads SVGAGI. The CDR3 extends over 15 amino acids. Trimming took 6 bases from V and 3 from J, leaving 15 bases between them. The sequenced sample was peripheral blood. This receptor was obtained from an elderly woman with COVID-19, enrolled during active disease. The rearrangement joins TRBV6-5 to TRBJ2-4, with TRBD2 as a possible D gene (6 bases). CDR3 region: CASRGGGRDKNIQYF. The CDR3 DNA reads TGTGCCAGCAGGGGTGGGGGGAGAGACAAAAACATTCAGTACTTC.